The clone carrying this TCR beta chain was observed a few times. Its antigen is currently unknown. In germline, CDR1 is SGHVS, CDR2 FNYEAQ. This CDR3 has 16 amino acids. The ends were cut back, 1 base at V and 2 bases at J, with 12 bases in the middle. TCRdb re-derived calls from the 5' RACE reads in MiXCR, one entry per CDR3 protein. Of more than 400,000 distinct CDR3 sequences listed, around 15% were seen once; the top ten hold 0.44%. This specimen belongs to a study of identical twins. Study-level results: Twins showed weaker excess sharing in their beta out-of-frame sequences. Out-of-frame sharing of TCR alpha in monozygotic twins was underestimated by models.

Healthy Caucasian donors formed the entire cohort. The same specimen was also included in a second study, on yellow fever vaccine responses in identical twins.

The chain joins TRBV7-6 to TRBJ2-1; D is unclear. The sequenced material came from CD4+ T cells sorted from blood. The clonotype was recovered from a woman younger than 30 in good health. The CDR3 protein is CASSLDGSRPYNEQFF. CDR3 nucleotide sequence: TGTGCCAGCAGCTTAGATGGTAGTCGCCCCTACAATGAGCAGTTCTTC. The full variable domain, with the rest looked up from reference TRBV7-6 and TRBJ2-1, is GAGVSQSPRYKVTKRGQDVALRCDPISGHVSLYWYRQALGQGPEFLTYFNYEAQQDKSGLPNDRFSAERPEGSISTLTIQRTEQRDSAMYRCASSLDGSRPYNEQFFGPGTRLTVL.